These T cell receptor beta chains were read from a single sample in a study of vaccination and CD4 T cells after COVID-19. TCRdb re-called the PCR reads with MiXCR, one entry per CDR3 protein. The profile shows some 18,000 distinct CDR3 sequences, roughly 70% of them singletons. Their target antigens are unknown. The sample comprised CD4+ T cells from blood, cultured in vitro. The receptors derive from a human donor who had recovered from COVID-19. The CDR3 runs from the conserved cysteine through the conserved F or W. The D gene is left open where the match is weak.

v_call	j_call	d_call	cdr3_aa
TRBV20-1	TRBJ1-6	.	CSAPSRADYNSPLHF
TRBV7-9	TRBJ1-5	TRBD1	CASSSGQGRYF
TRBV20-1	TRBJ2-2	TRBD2	CSAGAGGSRELFF
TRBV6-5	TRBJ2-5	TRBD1	CASSYGTGGETQYF
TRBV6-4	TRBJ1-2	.	CATYGHGGYTF
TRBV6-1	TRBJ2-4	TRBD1	CASNKTGLKLFLAKNIQYF
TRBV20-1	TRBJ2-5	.	CSAPSGSGQETQYF
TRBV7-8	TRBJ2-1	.	CASSYSNDRANEQFF
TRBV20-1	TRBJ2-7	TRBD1	CSASQGAPYEQYF
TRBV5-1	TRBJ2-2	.	CASSGQNTGELFF
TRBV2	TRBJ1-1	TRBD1	CASVTGGGNTEAFF
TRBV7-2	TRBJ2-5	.	CASSLRGQETQYF
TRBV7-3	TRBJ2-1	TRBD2	CASSPKGLAGAKYNEQFF
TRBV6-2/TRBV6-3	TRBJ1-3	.	CASSQPRQRPRNTIYF
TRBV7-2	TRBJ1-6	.	CASSKRALSSYNSPLHF
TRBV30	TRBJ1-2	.	CAWSSLYIYGYTF
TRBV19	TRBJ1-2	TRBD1	CASSVYRGRGYTF
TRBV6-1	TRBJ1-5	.	CASGDPNQPQHF
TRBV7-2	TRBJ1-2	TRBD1	CASSLSSGGTGAGNTF
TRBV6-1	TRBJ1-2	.	CASRSPGTNRVYTF
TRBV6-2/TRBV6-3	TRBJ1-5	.	CASSYSIQGRSNQPQHF
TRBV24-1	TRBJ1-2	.	CATSDTGINYGYTF
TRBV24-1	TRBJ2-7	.	CATSDSRGRSYEQYF
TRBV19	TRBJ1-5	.	CASSNRAWEGNQPQHF
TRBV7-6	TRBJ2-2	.	CASSGWGKNTGELFF
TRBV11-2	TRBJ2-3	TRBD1	CASSSRDRGADTQYF
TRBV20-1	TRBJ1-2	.	CSANTDGNYGYTF
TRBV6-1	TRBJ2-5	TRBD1	CASRTGIPWTQYF
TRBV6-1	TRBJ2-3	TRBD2	CASSESSGIVDTQYF
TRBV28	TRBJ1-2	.	CASSSPGGPYGYTF
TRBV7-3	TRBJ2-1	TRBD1	CASSPGTGNDEQFF
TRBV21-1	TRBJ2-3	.	CASSKVRQGATDTQYF
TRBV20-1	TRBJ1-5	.	CSARGLRSASNQPQHF
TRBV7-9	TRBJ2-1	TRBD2	CASSSRPGTSSSHEQFF
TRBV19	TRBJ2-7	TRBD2	CASSPSSGRAGYEQYF
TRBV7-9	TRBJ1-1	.	CASSWVFGGRRGEAFF
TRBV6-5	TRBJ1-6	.	CASSYTQINSPLHF
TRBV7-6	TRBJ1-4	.	CASSPTGTTNEKLFF
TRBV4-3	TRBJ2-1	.	CASSLSRGRNEQFF
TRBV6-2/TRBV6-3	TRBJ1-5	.	CASSYNSNQPQHF
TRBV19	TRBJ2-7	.	CASSNRYEQYF
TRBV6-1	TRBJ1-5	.	CASREIKGRPGPQHF
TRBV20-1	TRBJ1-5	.	CSARDMAGFSNQPQHF
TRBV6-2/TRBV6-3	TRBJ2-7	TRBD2	CASRTSGNYEQYF
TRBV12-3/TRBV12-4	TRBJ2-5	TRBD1	CASSSGQGAEGETQYF
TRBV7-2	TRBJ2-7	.	CASSLLASYEQYF
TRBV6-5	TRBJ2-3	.	CASSYTGRSTDTQYF
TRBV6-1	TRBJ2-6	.	CASRASSGANVLTF
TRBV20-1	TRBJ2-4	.	CSARDPGLKNIQYF
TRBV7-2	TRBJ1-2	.	CASSTDTYGYTF
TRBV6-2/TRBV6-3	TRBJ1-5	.	CASSYTGTNQPQHF
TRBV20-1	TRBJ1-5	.	CSAPGNLIQPQHF
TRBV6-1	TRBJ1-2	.	CVSSLRLGNYGYTF
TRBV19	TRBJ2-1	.	CASSIPGTRSTNEQFF
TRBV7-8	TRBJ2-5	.	CASSLGDSVETQYF
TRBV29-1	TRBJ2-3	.	CSGIQGSKSTDTQYF
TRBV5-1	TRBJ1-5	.	CASSWDGNQPQHF
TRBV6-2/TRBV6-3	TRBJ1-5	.	CASSLRRQPQHF
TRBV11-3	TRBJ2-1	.	CASSLGPNRVEQFF